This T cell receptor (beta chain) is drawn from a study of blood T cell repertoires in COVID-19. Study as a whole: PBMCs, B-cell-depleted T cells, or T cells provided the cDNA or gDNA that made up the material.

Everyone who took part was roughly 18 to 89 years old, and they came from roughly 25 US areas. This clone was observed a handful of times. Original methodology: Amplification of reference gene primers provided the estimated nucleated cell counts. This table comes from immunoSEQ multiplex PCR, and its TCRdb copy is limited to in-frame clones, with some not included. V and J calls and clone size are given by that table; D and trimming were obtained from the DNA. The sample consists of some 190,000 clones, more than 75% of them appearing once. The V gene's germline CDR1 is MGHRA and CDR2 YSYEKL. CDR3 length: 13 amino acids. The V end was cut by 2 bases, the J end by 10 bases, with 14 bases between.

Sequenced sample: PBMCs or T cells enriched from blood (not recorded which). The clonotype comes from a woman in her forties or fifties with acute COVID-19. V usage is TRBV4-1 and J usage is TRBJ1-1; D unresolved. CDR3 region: CASSQITGIRAFF. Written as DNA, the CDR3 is TGCGCCAGCAGCCAAATAACGGGGATAAGAGCTTTCTTT.